The next 10 T cell receptor beta chains were all read from a single sample in a study of T cells in localized non-small cell lung cancer. The method was immunoSEQ multiplex PCR; TCRdb's version includes in-frame clones alone and lacks a portion of them. Counted here are approximately 72,000 clones, 70% to 90% occurring once; the ten biggest clones make up roughly 13%. Specimen: peripheral blood, collected before any cancer treatment. These receptors all come from a female donor aged 60 or older with stage I lung adenocarcinoma.

The chain carries TRBV9 and TRBJ1-6, with D perhaps matching TRBD1 (6 bases). Germline CDR1 SGDLS, CDR2 YYNGEE. The CDR3 consists of 21 residues. V was cut by 0 bases and J by 7 bases, with 29 bases left in between. Written as DNA, the CDR3 is TGTGCCAGCAGCGTAGAGGGAGGGGGGGAAATTGCGGCAATCTTGAATTCACCCCTCCACTTT. This encodes CASSVEGGGEIAAILNSPLHF.

This clone was observed once. The gene calls are TRBV30 and TRBJ2-4; D remains ambiguous. Looked up from germline, CDR1 is GTSNPN and CDR2 is SVGIG (reference sequence). This CDR3 spans 11 amino acids. Trimming took 2 bases from V and 4 from J, leaving 3 bases between them. The CDR3 region is CAWSLKNIQYF. The CDR3 DNA follows: TGTGCCTGGAGTCTTAAAAACATTCAGTACTTC.

This chain joins TRBV7-8 and TRBJ2-3; D is unclear. This CDR3 region has 11 residues. Germline CDR1 is SGHVS and CDR2 is FQNEAQ. Trimming took 8 bases from V and 5 from J, leaving 8 bases between them. In DNA, the CDR3 is TGTGCCAGCCGATGGGGAGATACGCAGTATTTT. Amino acids: CASRWGDTQYF.

The chain recombines TRBV19 with TRBJ2-2; D is possibly TRBD1 (6 bases). The CDR3 totals 14 residues. Trimming left V 3 bases short and J 3 bases short, with 8 bases between. Germline CDR1 is LNHDA and CDR2 is SQIVND (reference sequence). The CDR3 coding sequence is TGTGCCAGTAGTATTTCAGGGGACACCGGGGAGCTGTTTTTT. This sequence encodes CASSISGDTGELFF.

The rearrangement joins TRBV18 to TRBJ1-2; the match to TRBD1 covers 7 bases. CDR1 is KGHSH and CDR2 is LQKENI in the germline V gene. V was clipped by 6 bases and J by 6 bases; unmatched bases: 10. There are 14 residues in the CDR3. The CDR3 sequence: CASSPFGTEDGYTF. The CDR3 DNA is TGTGCCAGCTCGCCGTTCGGGACAGAGGATGGCTACACCTTC.

The V and J genes are TRBV6-6 and TRBJ1-3; D is ambiguous. CDR1 MNHNY and CDR2 SVGAGI come from the germline V gene (reference sequence). V was trimmed by 3 bases and J by 5 bases, leaving 14 bases between them. The CDR3 totals 15 residues. Here the CDR3 DNA reads TGTGCCAGCAGTTATTCAACGGGAGAGAGAAACACCATATATTTT. Translation gives CASSYSTGERNTIYF.

The sample holds one count of this clone. This sequence joins TRBV6-1 and TRBJ2-5; TRBD1 might be the D (5 bases). Germline V gives CDR1 MNHNS, CDR2 SASEGT. The V end was cut by 3 bases, the J end by 10 bases, with 18 bases between. CDR3 size: 14 residues. The CDR3 DNA reads as TGTGCCAGCAGTGATCAGGGATCTGTGACGGGCCAGTACTTC. Translated, it gives CASSDQGSVTGQYF.

The gene calls are TRBV13 and TRBJ2-2; D perhaps matches TRBD2 (5 bases). Germline V gene data show CDR1 as PRHDT and CDR2 as FYEKMQ (reference sequence). V was trimmed by 5 bases and J by 3 bases, leaving 13 bases between them. This CDR3 spans 15 amino acids. CDR3 sequence: CASSQLSDYTGELFF. CDR3 bases: TGTGCCAGCAGCCAACTTAGCGACTACACCGGGGAGCTGTTTTTT.

The table lists this clone with a count of one. V gene TRBV5-4 combines with J gene TRBJ2-7; possibly TRBD2 for D (5 bases). In germline, CDR1 is SGHNT, CDR2 YYREEE (reference sequence). Deletions cut 0 bases from V and 4 bases from J, with 14 bases between. The CDR3 loop spans 15 amino acids. CDR3 DNA: TGTGCCAGCAGCTTGGGGGCCAGCGGCGCTTACGAGCAGTACTTC. Residues: CASSLGASGAYEQYF.

The gene calls are TRBV7-9 and TRBJ2-2, with D perhaps matching TRBD2 (5 bases). CDR3 length: 13 residues. The V end lost 1 base, the J end lost 8 bases, and 8 bases lay between the germline ends. CDR1 SEHNR and CDR2 FQNEAQ come from the germline V gene (reference sequence). The CDR3: CASSLGWEGELFF. The CDR3 DNA follows: TGTGCCAGCAGCTTAGGATGGGAGGGGGAGCTGTTTTTT.